These 16 T cell receptor beta chains originate from one sample sequenced in a study of patients and donors after allogeneic stem cell transplantation. TCRdb independently ran MiXCR on the RT-PCR reads; one entry per CDR3 protein. The table shows hundreds of thousands of distinct CDR3 sequences, with around 15% occurring only once. Sequences were obtained from blood, either unsorted or a sorted T cell fraction (not recorded which). Receptor source: a human donor who was either an allogeneic HSCT recipient or a stem cell or donor lymphocyte infusion donor (not recorded which). It is not recorded whose cells these are; they may come from a transplant donor.

This clonotype was counted a few times. This chain links TRBV7-9 with TRBJ1-2; D remains ambiguous. V shed 3 bases and J shed 6 bases, with 8 bases lying between them. This CDR3 is built from 12 residues. Germline V gives CDR1 SEHNR, CDR2 FQNEAQ (reference sequence). CDR3 sequence (DNA): TGTGCCAGCAGCTTGAGGATTGATGGCTACACCTTC. Translated: CASSLRIDGYTF.

On this clonotype: It may be a read error: a sequence one base away is much more abundant. The J gene is TRBJ2-1, the V gene TRBV11-2; the D is unclear. Trimming stripped 0 bases from V and 9 bases from J, with 18 bases between. CDR1 and CDR2 from the germline V gene are SGHAT and FQNNGV. This CDR3 spans 16 amino acids. As DNA, the CDR3 is TGTGCCAGCAGCTTAGATTATGATCCCAAAAAGTTTGAGCAGTTCTTC. This encodes CASSLDYDPKKFEQFF.

This clonotype occurred a few times. The chain links TRBV5-1 to TRBJ2-3; no definite D call. CDR3 length: 13 amino acids. Germline-derived CDR1 and CDR2 are SGHRS and YFSETQ. Trimming stripped 5 bases from V and 6 bases from J, with 13 bases between. Here the CDR3 DNA reads TGCGCCAGCAGTCCCCCCCGGGCCGATACGCAGTATTTT. The encoded protein is CASSPPRADTQYF.

The V gene is TRBV12-3 or TRBV12-4, the J gene TRBJ1-5; D gene unclear. Trimming removed 0 bases from V and 3 bases from J, with 9 bases in between. The CDR3 contains 15 residues. CDR3 DNA: TGTGCCAGCAGTTTAGCGGGCAGCATCAATCAGCCCCAGCATTTT. Translating it yields CASSLAGSINQPQHF.

This clonotype was seen a handful of times. The J gene is TRBJ2-7, the V gene TRBV7-6; 7 nucleotides match TRBD1. Trimming took 6 bases from V and 0 from J; bases not matched to a gene: 11. Germline CDR1 is SGHVS and CDR2 is FNYEAQ. The CDR3 covers 16 residues. This CDR3 reads CASRPIGQATSYEQYF. CDR3 bases: TGTGCCAGCAGACCCATCGGACAGGCCACCTCCTACGAGCAGTACTTC. The full variable domain, rest sourced from reference TRBV7-6 and TRBJ2-7, is GAGVSQSPRYKVTKRGQDVALRCDPISGHVSLYWYRQALGQGPEFLTYFNYEAQQDKSGLPNDRFSAERPEGSISTLTIQRTEQRDSAMYRCASRPIGQATSYEQYFGPGTRLTVT.

The chain joins TRBV6-5 to TRBJ2-1; 7 bases match TRBD2. The junction had 5 bases not matched to a gene; V was cut back by 2 bases and J by 7 bases. The germline gives CDR1 MNHEY, CDR2 SVGAGI. CDR3 length equals 14 residues. CDR3 protein: CASSYVQAGNEQFF. The DNA for the CDR3 is TGTGCCAGCAGTTACGTACAAGCGGGGAATGAGCAGTTCTTC.

The chain combines TRBV7-9 with TRBJ2-2, with D unresolved. Germline-derived CDR1 and CDR2 are SEHNR and FQNEAQ (reference sequence). There are 16 residues in the CDR3. With 2 bases removed from V and 5 bases from J, the gap between germline ends came to 15 bases. CDR3 DNA sequence: TGTGCCAGCAGCTTACCCCTAGTCGTAAGGACCGGGGAGCTGTTTTTT. Translation gives CASSLPLVVRTGELFF.

V is TRBV2 and J is TRBJ1-3; no reliable D call. V was pared by 5 bases and J by 3 bases, with 8 bases between. CDR3 length: 13 residues. Looked up from germline, CDR1 is SNHLY and CDR2 is FYNNEI. The CDR3 loop reads CASSRDYGNTIYF. As DNA, the CDR3 is TGTGCCAGCAGTCGTGACTATGGAAACACCATATATTTT.

The V call is TRBV2, the J call TRBJ1-1; D is unclear. The CDR3 is 12 amino acids. The ends were cut back, 6 bases at V and 7 bases at J, with 12 bases in the middle. Germline loops: CDR1 SNHLY, CDR2 FYNNEI. The CDR3 sequence is CASRGGQIEAFF. Written as DNA, the CDR3 is TGTGCCAGCAGGGGCGGGCAGATTGAAGCTTTCTTT.

The chain uses TRBV14 and TRBJ1-1; the D is unclear. The germline gives CDR1 SGHDN, CDR2 FVKESK. The CDR3 is 15 residues long. Between the trimmed V and J ends, which lost 2 bases and 4 bases, there was a span of 14 bases. The CDR3 DNA sequence: TGTGCCAGCAGCCAAAATTCCTCCTATGGCACTGAAGCTTTCTTT. It encodes CASSQNSSYGTEAFF. The variable domain in full, completed from reference TRBV14 and TRBJ1-1, reads EAGVTQFPSHSVIEKGQTVTLRCDPISGHDNLYWYRRVMGKEIKFLLHFVKESKQDESGMPNNRFLAERTGGTYSTLKVQPAELEDSGVYFCASSQNSSYGTEAFFGQGTRLTVV.

The chain employs TRBV6-2 or TRBV6-3 and TRBJ1-2; D is ambiguous. The CDR3 runs to 11 residues. The V and J ends lost 6 bases and 7 bases respectively, with 9 bases between them. The germline V gene has CDR1 MNHEY and CDR2 SVGEGT. CDR3 sequence: CASRRKAGYTF. CDR3 bases: TGTGCCAGCAGGAGGAAGGCTGGCTACACCTTC.

Many counts were recorded for this clonotype. The rearrangement joins TRBV28 to TRBJ2-4; no clear D. The CDR3 is 15 amino acids. V gave up 6 bases and J gave up 0 bases, with 12 bases separating them. Germline CDR1 is MDHEN and CDR2 is SYDVKM. CDR3 nucleotide sequence: TGTGCCAGCAGATCAGGAGTTCTAGCCAAAAACATTCAGTACTTC. It encodes CASRSGVLAKNIQYF.

The chain links TRBV4-2 to TRBJ1-1, with 8 bases lining up with TRBD1. Per germline, CDR1 LGHNA and CDR2 YNFKEQ. J lost 4 bases, V lost 0 bases, and 10 bases had no gene match. The CDR3 runs to 17 residues. As DNA, the CDR3 is TGTGCCAGCAGCCAAGATAGGAGCAGGGGGCTTGCCACTGAAGCTTTCTTT. Translated: CASSQDRSRGLATEAFF.

A few counts support this clonotype. The chain carries TRBV25-1 and TRBJ1-1; possible D gene TRBD1, 6 bases. V was shortened by 6 bases and J by 0 bases, with 11 bases between the two germline ends. Per the germline V gene, CDR1 is MGHDK and CDR2 is SYGVNS. CDR3 length: 14 amino acids. The CDR3 loop is CASSIQGMNTEAFF. DNA for the CDR3: TGTGCCAGCAGCATACAGGGTATGAACACTGAAGCTTTCTTT.

This sequence joins TRBV2 and TRBJ1-2; weak D call: TRBD1 (5 bases). This CDR3 region has 14 residues. The V end lost 8 bases, the J end lost 3 bases, and 16 bases lay between the germline ends. Germline V gene lookup returns CDR1 SNHLY and CDR2 FYNNEI. CDR3 sequence (DNA): TGTGCCAGCGCTGGGGGGAGGTCCGACTATGGCTACACCTTC. This translates into CASAGGRSDYGYTF. Variable domain in full (rest from reference TRBV2 and TRBJ1-2): EPEVTQTPSHQVTQMGQEVILRCVPISNHLYFYWYRQILGQKVEFLVSFYNNEISEKSEIFDDQFSVERPDGSNFTLKIRSTKLEDSAMYFCASAGGRSDYGYTFGSGTRLTVV.

In its sample, this clonotype was seen a few times. The chain has TRBV25-1 and TRBJ1-6, with D possibly being TRBD1 (6 bases). Germline V gene sequence: CDR1 MGHDK, CDR2 SYGVNS. V dropped 1 base and J dropped 10 bases, with 14 bases sitting between them. The CDR3 spans 15 residues. DNA of the CDR3: TGTGCCAGCAGTGAATCTGGGGGGCTGAGGTCACCCCTCCACTTT. Residues: CASSESGGLRSPLHF.